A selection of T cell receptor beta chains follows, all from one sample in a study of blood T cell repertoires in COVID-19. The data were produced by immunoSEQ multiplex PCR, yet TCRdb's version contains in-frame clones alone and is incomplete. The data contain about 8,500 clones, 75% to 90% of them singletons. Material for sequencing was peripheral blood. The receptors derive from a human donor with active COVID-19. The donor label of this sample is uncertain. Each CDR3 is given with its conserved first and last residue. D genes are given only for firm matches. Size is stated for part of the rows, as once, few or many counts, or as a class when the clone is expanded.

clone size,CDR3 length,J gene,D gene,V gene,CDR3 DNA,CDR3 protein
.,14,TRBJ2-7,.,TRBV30,TGTGCCTGGAGTGTCACCAGGGGGGCTTACGAGCAGTACTTC,CAWSVTRGAYEQYF
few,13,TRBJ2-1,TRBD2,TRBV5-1,TGCGCCAGCGGCGGGAGGGTAAACAATGAGCAGTTCTTC,CASGGRVNNEQFF
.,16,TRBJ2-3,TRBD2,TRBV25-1,TGTGCCAGCCACGGGGGGCGGGGGGCCCGCGCAGATACGCAGTATTTT,CASHGGRGARADTQYF
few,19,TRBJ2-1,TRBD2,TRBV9,TGTGCCAGCAGCGTAGATCCGGGACTAGCGGGGGGGCTGAGGAATGAGCAGTTCTTC,CASSVDPGLAGGLRNEQFF
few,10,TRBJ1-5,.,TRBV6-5,TGTGCCAGCAGCACCGGGACCCAGCATTTT,CASSTGTQHF
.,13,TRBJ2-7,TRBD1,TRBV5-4,TGTGCCAGCAGCTTTTCTACAGGGGGTGAGCAGTACTTC,CASSFSTGGEQYF
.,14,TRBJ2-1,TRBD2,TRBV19,TGTGCCAGTAGTATAGATTGGGGGGGGAATGAGCAGTTCTTC,CASSIDWGGNEQFF
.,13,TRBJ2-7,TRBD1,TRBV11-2,TGTGCCAGCAGCTTTGGACAGGGGACCGAGCAGTACTTC,CASSFGQGTEQYF
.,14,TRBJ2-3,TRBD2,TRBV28,TGTGCCACCACCCAGCGGGGCTATCGAAATACGCAGTATTTT,CATTQRGYRNTQYF
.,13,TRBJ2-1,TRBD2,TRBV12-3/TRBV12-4,TGTGCCAGCAAAGTAGCGGGGGCGTATAGACCGTTCTTC,CASKVAGAYRPFF
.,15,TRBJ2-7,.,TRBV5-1,TGCGCCAGCAGCTTGGCCGGGGGAGGGGGCTACGAGCAGTACTTC,CASSLAGGGGYEQYF
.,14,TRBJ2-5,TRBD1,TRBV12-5,TGTGCTAGTGGTGTACAGGGGGCCCAAGAGACCCAGTACTTC,CASGVQGAQETQYF
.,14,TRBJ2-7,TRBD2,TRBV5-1,TGCGCCAGCAGCTTGGGCGGGGGGACCTACGAGCAGTACTTC,CASSLGGGTYEQYF
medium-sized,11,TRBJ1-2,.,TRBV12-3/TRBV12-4,TGTGCCAGCAGTTTTGGGGCTGGCTACACCTTC,CASSFGAGYTF
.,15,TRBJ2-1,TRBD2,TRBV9,TGTGCCAGCAGCGTAGAACTAGCGGCGTACAATGAGCAGTTCTTC,CASSVELAAYNEQFF
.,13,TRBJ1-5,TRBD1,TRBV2,TGTGCCAGCAGGACAGGGTTCAATCAGCCCCAGCATTTT,CASRTGFNQPQHF
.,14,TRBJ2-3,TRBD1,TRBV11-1,TGTGCCAGCAGCCCCGGGACAGGCACAGATACGCAGTATTTT,CASSPGTGTDTQYF
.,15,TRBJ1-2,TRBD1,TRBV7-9,TGTGCCAGCAGCAGGGGACAGTCGCTTTCCTATGGCTACACCTTC,CASSRGQSLSYGYTF
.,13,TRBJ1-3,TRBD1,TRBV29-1,TGCAGCTCAACGACAGGGGGTGGAAACACCATATATTTT,CSSTTGGGNTIYF
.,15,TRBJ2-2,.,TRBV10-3,TGTGCCATCAGAACGCTGGCAGGGAACACCGGGGAGCTGTTTTTT,CAIRTLAGNTGELFF
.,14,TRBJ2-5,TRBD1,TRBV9,TGTGCCAGCAGCAGACGACAGGGCGGGGAGACCCAGTACTTC,CASSRRQGGETQYF
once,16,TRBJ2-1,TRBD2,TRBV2,TGTGCCAGCAGGGGAACTAGCGGGCCAAGGCCCAATGAGCAGTTCTTC,CASRGTSGPRPNEQFF